This TCR beta chain was observed in a study of blood T cell repertoires in COVID-19 (dated by TCRdb to the early 2020s). In the study overall: Samples covering the acute and convalescent phases of COVID-19 were provided by collaborators in the United States, Italy and Spain. A freely available public database, intended as a resource for researchers studying the immune response to SARS-CoV-2, is where the repertoires were released. The samples were drawn from the first 160 participants of the ongoing ImmuneRACE study and from over 950 subjects provided by 6 global collaborators. The sample metadata nearly always contained a de-identified subject ID, COVID-19 status, age in years and sex. Where available, HLA class I and class II types were obtained from metadata supplied by the sample provider rather than from assay-based typing. The prospective study material was composed of cDNA or gDNA derived from T cells, B-cell-depleted T cells, or PBMCs. Deeply sampled blood TCRbeta repertoires from subjects exposed to, actively infected with, or recovered from COVID-19 were included in the dataset. Points the paper makes about the study in general: How much clinical and demographic metadata was included differed by source and by participant, and the metadata was provided uncurated.

The collaborating institutions used their own protocols to collect whole blood in K2EDTA tubes. For TCRbeta analysis, collaborators shipped samples as frozen whole blood, isolated PBMCs, or DNA extracted from either of those sample types. The immunoSEQ Assay, a bias-controlled multiplex PCR, was used to amplify TCRbeta CDR3 regions from genomic DNA. On the study's bioinformatics: The number of nucleated cells in each sample was estimated by amplification of reference gene primers within the assay. To quantify the absolute abundance of each unique TCRbeta CDR3 rearrangement, sequence reads were collapsed and filtered. For each sample, productive Simpson clonality was calculated as the square root of Simpson's diversity index over productive rearrangements. TCRdb took this table from immuneACCESS and kept in-frame rearrangements with V and J called. Such tables lack part of the clones; where checked against another copy, unresolved V genes explain under half of the gap, and the rest is unexplained. The V and J calls and clone size were taken over from that table, and D and trimming were inferred from the DNA. Recorded for this sample are 70,000 to 100,000 clones; 70% to 90% of them occurred a single time. Of the sample, 0.95% to 1.5% falls within the top ten clones.

Of note for this clone: Its antigen remains undetermined. Base qualities were left out, and no much larger clone turns up one base away.

There are 14 amino acids in the CDR3, from cysteine to phenylalanine inclusive. Kept here is only the CDR3 DNA, which spans 42 bases and is read in frame from base 1. The germline V gene encodes CDR1 MDHEN and CDR2 SYDVKM. The V end loses 3 bases and the J end loses 2 bases, and a stretch of 10 bases separates them. The chain is made from TRBV28 and TRBJ1-1; the D gene assignment is ambiguous. The TCR sequence derives from a man of 80 years or more with active or convalescent COVID-19. The source material was peripheral blood. The encoded CDR3 is CASSLSQVNTEAFF. The base sequence is TGTGCCAGCAGTTTGAGTCAGGTCAACACTGAAGCTTTCTTT.